This TCR beta chain was sequenced during a study of identical twins. Study-level points and caveats: Partial confounding of zero-insertion analyses by invariant MAIT and iNKT cells was possible. Models underestimated TCR alpha sharing (out-of-frame) in monozygotic twins.

From germline, CDR1 is SGHKS and CDR2 YYEKEE (reference sequence). J gave up 8 bases and V 4 bases, and 5 bases lay outside the gene matches. This CDR3 has 13 amino acids. This clonotype was detected many times. Its matching antigen is unknown. cDNA molecules carried unique molecular identifiers, and template switching added a universal primer site. MiXCR was run by TCRdb on the 5' RACE reads, yielding one entry per CDR3 protein. The data hold 250,000 to 300,000 distinct CDR3 sequences, with nearly 9.5% observed a single time. Everyone who donated was a healthy Caucasian. This sample was shared with a second study, whose subject was yellow fever vaccine responses in identical twins.

The chain joins TRBV5-5 to TRBJ1-4; 7 bases are shared with TRBD1. Sequences were obtained from CD8+ T cells sorted from blood. The clonotype was recovered from a woman younger than 35 in good health. CDR3 residues: CASSAGQPEKLFF. The CDR3 coding sequence is TGTGCCAGCAGCGCGGGACAGCCAGAAAAACTGTTTTTT. Filled out from reference TRBV5-5 and TRBJ1-4, the complete variable domain reads DAGVTQSPTHLIKTRGQQVTLRCSPISGHKSVSWYQQVLGQGPQFIFQYYEKEERGRGNFPDRFSARQFPNYSSELNVNALLLGDSALYLCASSAGQPEKLFFGSGTQLSVL.